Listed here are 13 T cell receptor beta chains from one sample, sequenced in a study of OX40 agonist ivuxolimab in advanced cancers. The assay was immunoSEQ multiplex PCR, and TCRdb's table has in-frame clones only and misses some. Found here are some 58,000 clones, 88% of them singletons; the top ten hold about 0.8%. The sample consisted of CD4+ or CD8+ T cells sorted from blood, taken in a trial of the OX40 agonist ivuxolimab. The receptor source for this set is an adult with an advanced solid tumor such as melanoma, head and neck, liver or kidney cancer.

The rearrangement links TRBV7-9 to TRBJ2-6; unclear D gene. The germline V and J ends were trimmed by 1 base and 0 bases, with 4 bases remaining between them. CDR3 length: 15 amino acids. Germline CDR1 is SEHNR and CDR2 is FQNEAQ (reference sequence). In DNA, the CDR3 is TGTGCCAGCAGCTTAGTTGGCTCTGGGGCCAACGTCCTGACTTTC. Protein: CASSLVGSGANVLTF.

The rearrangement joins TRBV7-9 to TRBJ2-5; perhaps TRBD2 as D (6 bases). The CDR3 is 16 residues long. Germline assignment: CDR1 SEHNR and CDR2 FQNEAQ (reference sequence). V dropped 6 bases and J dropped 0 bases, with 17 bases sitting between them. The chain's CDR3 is CASRSIRGKYQETQYF. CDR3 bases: TGTGCCAGCAGATCCATCCGGGGGAAATACCAAGAGACCCAGTACTTC.

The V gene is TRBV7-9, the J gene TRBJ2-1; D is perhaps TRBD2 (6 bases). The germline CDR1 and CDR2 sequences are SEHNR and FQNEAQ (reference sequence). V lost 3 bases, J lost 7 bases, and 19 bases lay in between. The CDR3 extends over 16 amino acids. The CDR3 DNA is TGTGCCAGCAGCTTGGGAGCGGGCCTCTCTGGGAATGAGCAGTTCTTC. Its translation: CASSLGAGLSGNEQFF.

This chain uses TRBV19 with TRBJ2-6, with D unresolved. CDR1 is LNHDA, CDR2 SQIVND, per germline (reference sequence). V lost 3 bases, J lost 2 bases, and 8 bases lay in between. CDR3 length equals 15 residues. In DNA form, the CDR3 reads TGTGCCAGTAGTATTGATCAGCCTGGGGCCAACGTCCTGACTTTC. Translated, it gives CASSIDQPGANVLTF.

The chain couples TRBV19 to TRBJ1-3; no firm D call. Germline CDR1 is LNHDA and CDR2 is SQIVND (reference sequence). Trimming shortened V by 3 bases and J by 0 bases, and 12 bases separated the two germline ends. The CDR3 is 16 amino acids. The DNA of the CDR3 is TGTGCCAGTAGTATCTCCCCGTTGAGCTCTGGAAACACCATATATTTT. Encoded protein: CASSISPLSSGNTIYF.

CDR3 DNA sequence: TGCGCCAGCAGCCAATTTCTGGGACAGGGCACTGAAGCTTTCTTT. Amino acids: CASSQFLGQGTEAFF. The chain couples TRBV5-1 to TRBJ1-1, with 9 nucleotides matching TRBD1. Germline V CDR1 and CDR2: SGHRS, YFSETQ. The CDR3 totals 15 residues. J was trimmed by 4 bases and V by 4 bases; bases with no gene match: 8.

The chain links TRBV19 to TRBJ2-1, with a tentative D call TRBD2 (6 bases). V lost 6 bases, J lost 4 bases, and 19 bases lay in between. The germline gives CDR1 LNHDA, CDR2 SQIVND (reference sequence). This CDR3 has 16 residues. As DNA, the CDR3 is TGTGCCAGTAGGGGTCTAGCGCCAGAAGATTACAATGAGCAGTTCTTC. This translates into CASRGLAPEDYNEQFF.

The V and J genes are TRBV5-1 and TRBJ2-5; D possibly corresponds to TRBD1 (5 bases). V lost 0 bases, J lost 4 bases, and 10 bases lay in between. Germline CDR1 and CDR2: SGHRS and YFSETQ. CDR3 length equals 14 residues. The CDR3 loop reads CASSLAGQGETQYF. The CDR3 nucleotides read TGCGCCAGCAGCTTGGCCGGGCAGGGAGAGACCCAGTACTTC. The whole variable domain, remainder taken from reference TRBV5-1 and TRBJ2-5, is KAGVTQTPRYLIKTRGQQVTLSCSPISGHRSVSWYQQTPGQGLQFLFEYFSETQRNKGNFPGRFSGRQFSNSRSEMNVSTLELGDSALYLCASSLAGQGETQYFGPGTRLLVL.

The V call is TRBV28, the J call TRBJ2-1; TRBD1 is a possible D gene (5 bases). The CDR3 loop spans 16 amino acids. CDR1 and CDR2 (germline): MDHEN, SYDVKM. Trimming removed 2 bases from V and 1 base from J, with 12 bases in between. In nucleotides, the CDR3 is TGTGCCAGCAGTTTAGGGGCGCGGCGGTCCTACAATGAGCAGTTCTTC. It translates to CASSLGARRSYNEQFF.

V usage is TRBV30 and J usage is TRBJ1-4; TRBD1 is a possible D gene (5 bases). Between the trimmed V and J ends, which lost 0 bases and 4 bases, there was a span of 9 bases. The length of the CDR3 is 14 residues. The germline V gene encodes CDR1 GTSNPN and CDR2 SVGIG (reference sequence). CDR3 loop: CAWSVLGDNEKLFF. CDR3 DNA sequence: TGTGCCTGGAGTGTACTGGGGGATAATGAAAAACTGTTTTTT.

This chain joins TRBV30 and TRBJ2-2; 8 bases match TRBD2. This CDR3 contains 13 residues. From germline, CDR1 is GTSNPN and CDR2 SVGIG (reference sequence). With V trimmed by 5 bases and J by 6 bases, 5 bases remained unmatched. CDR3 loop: CAWGREVPGELFF. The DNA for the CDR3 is TGTGCCTGGGGGCGGGAGGTTCCCGGGGAGCTGTTTTTT.

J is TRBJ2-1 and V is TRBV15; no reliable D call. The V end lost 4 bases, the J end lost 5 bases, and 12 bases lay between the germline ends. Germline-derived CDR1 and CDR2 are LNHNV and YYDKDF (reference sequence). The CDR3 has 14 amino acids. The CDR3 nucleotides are TGTGCCACCAGCACAACCGGGCGAAACAATGAGCAGTTCTTC. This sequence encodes CATSTTGRNNEQFF.

The CDR3 bases are TGTGCCAGCAGGGGTAACAGGGAACATGGCTACACCTTC. Translation: CASRGNREHGYTF. The chain links TRBV11-1 to TRBJ1-2; perhaps TRBD1 as D (6 bases). V shed 6 bases and J shed 6 bases, with 14 bases lying between them. The CDR3 has 13 amino acids. Germline V gene lookup returns CDR1 SGHAT and CDR2 FQDESV (reference sequence).